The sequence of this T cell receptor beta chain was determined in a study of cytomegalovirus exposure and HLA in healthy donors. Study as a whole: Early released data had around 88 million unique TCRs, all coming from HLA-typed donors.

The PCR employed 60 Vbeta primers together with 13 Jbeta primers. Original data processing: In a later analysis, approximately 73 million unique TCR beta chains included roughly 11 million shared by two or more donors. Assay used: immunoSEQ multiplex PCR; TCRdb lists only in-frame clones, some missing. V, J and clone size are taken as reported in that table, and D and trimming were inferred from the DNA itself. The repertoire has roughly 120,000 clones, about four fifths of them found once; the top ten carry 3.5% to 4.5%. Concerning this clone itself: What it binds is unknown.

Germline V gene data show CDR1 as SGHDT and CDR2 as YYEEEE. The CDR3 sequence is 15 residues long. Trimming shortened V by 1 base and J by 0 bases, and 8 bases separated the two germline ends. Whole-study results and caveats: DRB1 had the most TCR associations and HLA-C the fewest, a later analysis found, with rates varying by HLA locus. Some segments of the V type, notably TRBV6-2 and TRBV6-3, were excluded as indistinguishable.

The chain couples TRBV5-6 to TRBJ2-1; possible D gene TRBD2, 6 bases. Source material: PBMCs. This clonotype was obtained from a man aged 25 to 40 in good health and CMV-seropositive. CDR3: CASSLMGGSYNEQFF. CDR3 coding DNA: TGTGCCAGCAGCTTGATGGGGGGCTCCTACAATGAGCAGTTCTTC.